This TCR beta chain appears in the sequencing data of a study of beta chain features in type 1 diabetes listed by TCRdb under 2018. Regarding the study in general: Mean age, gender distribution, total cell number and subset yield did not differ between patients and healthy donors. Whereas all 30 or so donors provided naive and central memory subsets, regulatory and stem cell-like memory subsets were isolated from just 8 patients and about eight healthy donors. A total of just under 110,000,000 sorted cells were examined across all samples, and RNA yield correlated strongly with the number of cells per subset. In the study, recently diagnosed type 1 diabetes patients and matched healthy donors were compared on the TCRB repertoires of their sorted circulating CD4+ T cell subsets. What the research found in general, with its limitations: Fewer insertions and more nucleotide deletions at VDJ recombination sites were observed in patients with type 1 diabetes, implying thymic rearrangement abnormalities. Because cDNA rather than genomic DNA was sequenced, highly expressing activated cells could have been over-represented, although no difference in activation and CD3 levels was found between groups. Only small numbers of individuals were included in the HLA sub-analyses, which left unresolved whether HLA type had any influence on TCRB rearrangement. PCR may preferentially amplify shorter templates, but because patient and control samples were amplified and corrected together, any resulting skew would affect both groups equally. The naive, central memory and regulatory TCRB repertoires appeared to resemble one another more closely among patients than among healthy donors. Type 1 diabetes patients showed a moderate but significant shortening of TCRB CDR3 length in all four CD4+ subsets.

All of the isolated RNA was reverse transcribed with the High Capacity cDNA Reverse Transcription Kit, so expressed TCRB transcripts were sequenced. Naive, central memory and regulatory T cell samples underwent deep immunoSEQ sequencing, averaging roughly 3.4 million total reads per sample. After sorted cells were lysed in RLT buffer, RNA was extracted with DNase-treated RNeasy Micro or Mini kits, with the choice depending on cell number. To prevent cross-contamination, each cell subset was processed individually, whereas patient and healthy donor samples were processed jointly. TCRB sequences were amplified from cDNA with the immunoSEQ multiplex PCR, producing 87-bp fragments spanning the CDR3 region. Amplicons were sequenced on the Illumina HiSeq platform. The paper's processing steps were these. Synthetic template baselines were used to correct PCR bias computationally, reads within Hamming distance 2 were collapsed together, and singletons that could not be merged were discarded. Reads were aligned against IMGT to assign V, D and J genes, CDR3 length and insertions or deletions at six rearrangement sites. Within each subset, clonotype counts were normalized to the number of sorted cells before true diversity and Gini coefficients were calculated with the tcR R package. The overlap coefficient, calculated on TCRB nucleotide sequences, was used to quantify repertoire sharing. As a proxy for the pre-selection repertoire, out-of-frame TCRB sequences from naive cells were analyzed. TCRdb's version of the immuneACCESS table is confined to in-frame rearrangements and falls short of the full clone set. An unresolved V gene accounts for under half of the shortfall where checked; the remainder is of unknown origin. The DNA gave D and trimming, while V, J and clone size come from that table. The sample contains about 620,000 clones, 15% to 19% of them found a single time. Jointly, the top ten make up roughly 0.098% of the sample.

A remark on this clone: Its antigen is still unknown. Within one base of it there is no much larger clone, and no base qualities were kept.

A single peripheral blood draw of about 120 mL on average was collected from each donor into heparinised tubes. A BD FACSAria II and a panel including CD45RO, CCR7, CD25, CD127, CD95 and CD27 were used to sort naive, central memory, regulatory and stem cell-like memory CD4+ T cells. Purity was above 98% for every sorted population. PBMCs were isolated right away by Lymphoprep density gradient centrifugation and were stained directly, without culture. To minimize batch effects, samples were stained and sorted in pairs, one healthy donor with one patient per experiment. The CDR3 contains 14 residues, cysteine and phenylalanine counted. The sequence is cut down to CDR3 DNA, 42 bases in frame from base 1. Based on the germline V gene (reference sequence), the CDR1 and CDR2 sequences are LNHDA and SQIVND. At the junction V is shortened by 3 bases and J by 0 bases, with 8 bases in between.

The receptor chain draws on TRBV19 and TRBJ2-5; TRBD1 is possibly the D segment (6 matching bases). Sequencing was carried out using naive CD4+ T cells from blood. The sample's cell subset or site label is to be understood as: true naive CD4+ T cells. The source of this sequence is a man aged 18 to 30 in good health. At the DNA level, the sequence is TGTGCCAGTAGTATCTGGACAGACCAAGAGACCCAGTACTTC. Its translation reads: CASSIWTDQETQYF.